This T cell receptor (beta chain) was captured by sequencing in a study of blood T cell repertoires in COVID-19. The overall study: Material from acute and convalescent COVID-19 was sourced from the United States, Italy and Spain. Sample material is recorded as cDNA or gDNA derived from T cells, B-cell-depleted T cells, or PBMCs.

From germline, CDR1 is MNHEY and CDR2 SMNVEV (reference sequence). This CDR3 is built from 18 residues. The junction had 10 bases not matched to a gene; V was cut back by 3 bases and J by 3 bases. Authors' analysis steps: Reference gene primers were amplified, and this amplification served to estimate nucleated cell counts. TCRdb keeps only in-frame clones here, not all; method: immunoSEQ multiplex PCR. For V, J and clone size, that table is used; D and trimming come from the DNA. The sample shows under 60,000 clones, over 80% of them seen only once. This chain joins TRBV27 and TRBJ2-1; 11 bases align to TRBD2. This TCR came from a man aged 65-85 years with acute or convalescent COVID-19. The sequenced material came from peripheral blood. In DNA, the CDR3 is TGTGCCAGCAGTTTGAGGGCTAGCGGGGGGCCGAACTACAATGAGCAGTTCTTC. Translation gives CASSLRASGGPNYNEQFF.